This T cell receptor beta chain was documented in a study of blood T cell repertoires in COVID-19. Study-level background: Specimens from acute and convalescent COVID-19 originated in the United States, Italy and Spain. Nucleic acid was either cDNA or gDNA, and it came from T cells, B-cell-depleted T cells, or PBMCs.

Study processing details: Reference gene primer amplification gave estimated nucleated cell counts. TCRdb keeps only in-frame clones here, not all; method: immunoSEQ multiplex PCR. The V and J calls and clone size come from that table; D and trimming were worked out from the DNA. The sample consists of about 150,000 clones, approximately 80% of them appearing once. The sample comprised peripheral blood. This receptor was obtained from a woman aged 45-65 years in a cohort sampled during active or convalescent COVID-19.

The chain's CDR3 is CASGPETGLSYEQFF. Written as DNA, the CDR3 is TGTGCTAGTGGCCCCGAGACAGGGTTGAGTTATGAGCAGTTCTTC. V and J are TRBV12-5 and TRBJ2-1; 7 bases fit TRBD1. V was clipped by 6 bases and J by 8 bases; unmatched bases: 13. There are 15 residues in the CDR3. CDR1 and CDR2 (germline): LGHNT, FRNRAP. The full variable domain, rest sourced from reference TRBV12-5 and TRBJ2-1, is DARVTQTPRHKVTEMGQEVTMRCQPILGHNTVFWYRQTMMQGLELLAYFRNRAPLDDSGMPKDRFSAEMPDATLATLKIQPSEPRDSAVYFCASGPETGLSYEQFFGPGTRLTVL.